These 12 T cell receptor beta chains originate from one sample sequenced in a study of T-cell reconstitution after alpha-beta-depleted transplantation in children. A TCRbeta library incorporating unique molecular identifiers was prepared. One entry per CDR3 protein results from TCRdb running MiXCR on the PCR reads. In the table there are about 640,000 distinct CDR3 sequences, 16% of which are singletons. Specimen: PBMCs from the stem cell graft donor, collected from the stem cell graft. Receptors were obtained from a human donor who donated a stem cell graft to a child with acute myeloid leukemia.

This clonotype was observed many times. The chain couples TRBV20-1 to TRBJ1-5; 7 bases are a match to TRBD1. The V segment lost 5 bases and the J segment 5 bases; nucleotides outside the gene matches: 3. Germline V gene lookup returns CDR1 DFQATT and CDR2 SNEGSKA (reference sequence). The CDR3 covers 12 residues. CDR3 sequence reads: CSAAQGDQPQHF. CDR3 bases: TGCAGTGCTGCCCAGGGGGATCAGCCCCAGCATTTT.

The chain employs TRBV5-1 and TRBJ2-7, with D unclear. Germline CDR1 is SGHRS and CDR2 is YFSETQ. The CDR3 is 11 residues long. Between the trimmed V and J ends, which lost 4 bases and 7 bases, there was a span of 9 bases. The CDR3 coding sequence is TGCGCCAGCAGCGTCACGGATGAGCAGTACTTC. Translating it yields CASSVTDEQYF.

This clonotype occurred a few times. This chain links TRBV15 with TRBJ2-7; 7 positions match TRBD1. The J segment lost 5 bases and the V segment lost 5 bases, leaving 12 bases of the junction unmatched. The CDR3 is 15 amino acids. Germline loops: CDR1 LNHNV, CDR2 YYDKDF (reference sequence). CDR3 sequence: CATSGPNRGFNEQYF. In DNA, the CDR3 is TGTGCCACCAGCGGACCTAACAGGGGATTCAACGAGCAGTACTTC.

This clonotype turned up a few times. Germline is not matched at one junction end, which may reflect a read error. The genes are TRBV7-3 and TRBJ2-3, with 10 bases that match TRBD2. Germline V gives CDR1 SGHTA, CDR2 FQGTGA. There are 16 residues in the CDR3. This chain's CDR3 is CASSLGAGGRQDTRYF. The CDR3 DNA is TGTGCCAGCAGCTTAGGAGCGGGGGGGCGACAAGATACGCGGTATTTT.

This chain connects TRBV7-2 to TRBJ2-2, with a tentative D call TRBD1 (6 bases). The CDR3 is made up of 14 amino acids. The germline gives CDR1 SGHTA, CDR2 FQGNSA. V lost 8 bases and J 1 base, leaving 11 bases between the germline ends. In nucleotides, the CDR3 is TGTGCCAGCGGGCTGACAGGGAACACCGGGGAGCTGTTTTTT. This encodes CASGLTGNTGELFF.

The chain has TRBV7-2 and TRBJ1-4; 7 bases are shared with TRBD1. The germline V gene encodes CDR1 SGHTA and CDR2 FQGNSA. The CDR3 runs 13 residues. With V trimmed by 6 bases and J by 8 bases, 6 bases remained unmatched. The CDR3 loop reads CASRGQLREKLFF. The CDR3 DNA sequence: TGTGCCAGCAGGGGACAGCTCAGAGAAAAACTGTTTTTT.

The CDR3 bases are TGCGCCAGCAGCTTGGAGGCAGGGCACAATGAGCAGTTCTTC. Protein sequence: CASSLEAGHNEQFF. The V call is TRBV5-1, the J call TRBJ2-1; a weak D match, TRBD1 (5 bases). CDR1 is SGHRS, CDR2 YFSETQ, per germline. CDR3 length: 14 amino acids. Trimming removed 0 bases at V and 5 bases at J, with 9 bases between.

The chain has TRBV4-1 and TRBJ1-5, with D perhaps TRBD1 (5 bases). The germline V and J ends were trimmed by 0 bases and 3 bases, with 15 bases remaining between them. The CDR3 is made up of 17 amino acids. Germline-derived CDR1 and CDR2 are MGHRA and YSYEKL. CDR3 sequence reads: CASSQETGQLFNQPQHF. The CDR3 DNA reads TGCGCCAGCAGCCAAGAAACAGGCCAGCTTTTCAATCAGCCCCAGCATTTT.

This clonotype was observed many times. This chain uses TRBV20-1 with TRBJ2-1; possible D gene TRBD2, 6 bases. CDR3 length: 12 amino acids. V was cut by 5 bases and J by 5 bases, with 10 bases left in between. CDR1 and CDR2 from the germline V gene are DFQATT and SNEGSKA (reference sequence). The CDR3 protein is CSAPGTHNEQFF. The DNA for the CDR3 is TGCAGTGCTCCCGGGACTCACAATGAGCAGTTCTTC.

The rearrangement uses TRBV20-1 and TRBJ2-3; D is ambiguous. This CDR3 is 15 amino acids long. The germline gives CDR1 DFQATT, CDR2 SNEGSKA (reference sequence). Between the trimmed V and J ends, which lost 4 bases and 4 bases, there was a span of 18 bases. This chain's CDR3 is CSATARNGRADTQYF. In DNA, the CDR3 is TGCAGTGCTACCGCTAGGAACGGGCGTGCAGATACGCAGTATTTT.

Turning to this clonotype: One junction end does not reproduce the germline sequence, and a read error may be involved. The chain joins TRBV20-1 to TRBJ2-5, with 8 nucleotides matching TRBD2. Per the germline V gene, CDR1 is DFQATT and CDR2 is SNEGSKA (reference sequence). The CDR3 totals 17 residues. For the CDR3, the DNA is TGCTGTGCTGGTGACTCCCTCGTTAGCGGGGTACGGGAGACCCAGTACTTC. Amino acid sequence: CCAGDSLVSGVRETQYF.

The chain carries TRBV5-5 and TRBJ2-5, with 10 bases fitting TRBD2. Trimming took 6 bases from V and 2 from J; bases not matched to a gene: 7. The CDR3 length is 15 residues. Per the germline V gene, CDR1 is SGHKS and CDR2 is YYEKEE (reference sequence). The CDR3 DNA reads TGTGCCAGCACCATAGCGGGGGGCCCTCAAGAGACCCAGTACTTC. Encoded protein: CASTIAGGPQETQYF.